This T cell receptor beta chain stems from a study of blood T cell repertoires in COVID-19. On the study more broadly: COVID-19 samples collected from the United States, Italy and Spain covered acute and convalescent phases. Sources were T cells, B-cell-depleted T cells, or PBMCs; the material itself was cDNA or gDNA.

CDR3 length equals 12 residues. The germline V and J ends were trimmed by 5 bases and 5 bases, with 7 bases remaining between them. Germline-derived CDR1 and CDR2 are SGHVS and FNYEAQ. Assay: immunoSEQ multiplex PCR; the TCRdb copy retains only in-frame clones and omits some. Among about 400,000 clones listed, roughly nine tenths were seen once. Input material: PBMCs or T cells enriched from blood (not recorded which). The chain combines TRBV7-6 with TRBJ1-5, with D maybe TRBD1 (5 bases). The source of this sequence is a woman in her twenties or thirties who had recovered from COVID-19. The CDR3 loop reads CASSDRYQPQHF. As DNA, the CDR3 is TGTGCCAGCAGCGACAGATATCAGCCCCAGCATTTT.